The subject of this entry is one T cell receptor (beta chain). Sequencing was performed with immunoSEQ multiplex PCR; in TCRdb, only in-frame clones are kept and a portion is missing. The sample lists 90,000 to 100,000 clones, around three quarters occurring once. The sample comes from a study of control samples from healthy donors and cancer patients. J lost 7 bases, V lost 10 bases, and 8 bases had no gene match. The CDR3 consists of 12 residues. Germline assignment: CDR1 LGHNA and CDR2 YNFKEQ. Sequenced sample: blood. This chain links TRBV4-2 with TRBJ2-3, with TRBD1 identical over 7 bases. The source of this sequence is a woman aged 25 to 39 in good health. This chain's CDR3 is CATLGGLNTQYF. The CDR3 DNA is TGTGCCACCCTAGGGGGCTTAAATACGCAGTATTTT.